A selection of T cell receptor beta chains follows, all from one sample in a study of T-cell memory formation after mild COVID-19. TCRdb recomputed calls from the 5' RACE reads with MiXCR, one row per CDR3 protein. The profile shows fewer than 350,000 distinct CDR3 sequences, around 8% of them singletons. Sequencing was done on a sample of PBMCs or a T cell subset sorted from them (not recorded which). The receptor set was obtained from a young man who had mild COVID-19 (a few samples of this study predate the infection). Cell type and time point are not known. CDR3s include the opening cysteine and the closing phenylalanine or tryptophan. The order of the fields is V gene, J gene, D gene, clone size, CDR3 protein, CDR3 DNA. D genes are given only for firm matches. Where a row states a size, it is once, few, many or the class of an expanded clone; other rows omit it.

V gene: TRBV25-1
J gene: TRBJ2-5
D gene: .
clone size: few
CDR3 protein: CASSERLYQETQYF
CDR3 DNA: TGTGCCAGCAGTGAAAGGCTGTACCAAGAGACCCAGTACTTC

V gene: TRBV4-1
J gene: TRBJ2-5
D gene: TRBD2
clone size: .
CDR3 protein: CASRTLGLAGETQYF
CDR3 DNA: TGCGCCAGCAGGACCCTAGGACTAGCGGGGGAGACCCAGTACTTC

V gene: TRBV3-1
J gene: TRBJ2-1
D gene: .
clone size: .
CDR3 protein: CASSQRADSYNEQFF
CDR3 DNA: TGTGCCAGCAGCCAAAGAGCGGACTCCTACAATGAGCAGTTCTTC

V gene: TRBV2
J gene: TRBJ2-5
D gene: .
clone size: many
CDR3 protein: CASRRDSQETQYF
CDR3 DNA: TGTGCCAGCAGGCGGGACAGCCAAGAGACCCAGTACTTC

V gene: TRBV12-3/TRBV12-4
J gene: TRBJ2-1
D gene: TRBD2
clone size: .
CDR3 protein: CASSRKSGGEQFF
CDR3 DNA: TGTGCCAGCAGTCGAAAGTCGGGGGGTGAGCAGTTCTTC

V gene: TRBV4-3
J gene: TRBJ2-1
D gene: .
clone size: .
CDR3 protein: CASSRTSAGAYNEQFF
CDR3 DNA: TGCGCCAGCAGCCGCACGAGTGCGGGGGCGTACAATGAGCAGTTCTTC

V gene: TRBV4-1
J gene: TRBJ1-2
D gene: .
clone size: .
CDR3 protein: CASSHGRADYGYTF
CDR3 DNA: TGCGCCAGCAGCCATGGCAGGGCGGACTATGGCTACACCTTC

V gene: TRBV5-5
J gene: TRBJ2-1
D gene: .
clone size: .
CDR3 protein: CASSLRGLGNEQFF
CDR3 DNA: TGTGCCAGCAGCTTGCGGGGGTTAGGGAATGAGCAGTTCTTC

V gene: TRBV20-1
J gene: TRBJ2-5
D gene: .
clone size: .
CDR3 protein: CSAYGAQETQYF
CDR3 DNA: TGCAGTGCTTACGGCGCACAAGAGACCCAGTACTTC

V gene: TRBV4-3
J gene: TRBJ2-1
D gene: .
clone size: .
CDR3 protein: CASSPVGTYPYNEQFF
CDR3 DNA: TGCGCCAGCAGCCCCGTCGGGACGTACCCTTACAATGAGCAGTTCTTC

V gene: TRBV5-4
J gene: TRBJ2-1
D gene: TRBD2
clone size: .
CDR3 protein: CASLARRSSGGAAEQFF
CDR3 DNA: TGTGCCAGCCTCGCTCGTCGGTCTAGCGGGGGGGCGGCTGAGCAGTTCTTC

V gene: TRBV7-9
J gene: TRBJ2-7
D gene: .
clone size: .
CDR3 protein: CASSLFADSYEQYF
CDR3 DNA: TGTGCCAGCAGCTTATTCGCGGACTCCTACGAGCAGTACTTC

V gene: TRBV27
J gene: TRBJ1-1
D gene: TRBD1
clone size: .
CDR3 protein: CASRQGWVIGTEAFF
CDR3 DNA: TGTGCCAGCAGACAGGGGTGGGTAATTGGGACTGAAGCTTTCTTT

V gene: TRBV27
J gene: TRBJ2-7
D gene: TRBD1
clone size: few
CDR3 protein: CASSTDRGSEQYF
CDR3 DNA: TGTGCCAGCAGTACGGACAGGGGAAGCGAGCAGTACTTC

V gene: TRBV7-2
J gene: TRBJ2-2
D gene: .
clone size: many
CDR3 protein: CASRRDTGELFF
CDR3 DNA: TGTGCCAGCAGAAGGGACACCGGGGAGCTGTTTTTT

V gene: TRBV9
J gene: TRBJ1-2
D gene: TRBD1
clone size: few
CDR3 protein: CASSVDRGGANYGYTF
CDR3 DNA: TGTGCCAGCAGCGTTGACAGGGGGGGAGCTAACTATGGCTACACCTTC

V gene: TRBV7-9
J gene: TRBJ2-1
D gene: .
clone size: few
CDR3 protein: CASSPGWGATYNEQFF
CDR3 DNA: TGTGCCAGCAGCCCTGGATGGGGGGCCACCTACAATGAGCAGTTCTTC

V gene: TRBV14
J gene: TRBJ2-1
D gene: TRBD2
clone size: many
CDR3 protein: CASSQARWTSGVRSSYNEQFF
CDR3 DNA: TGTGCCAGCAGCCAAGCCCGTTGGACTAGCGGGGTCAGGAGCTCCTACAATGAGCAGTTCTTC

V gene: TRBV6-6
J gene: TRBJ2-1
D gene: TRBD2
clone size: few
CDR3 protein: CATAGLEYNEQFF
CDR3 DNA: TGTGCCACCGCGGGACTAGAGTACAATGAGCAGTTCTTC

V gene: TRBV10-3
J gene: TRBJ2-1
D gene: .
clone size: .
CDR3 protein: CAIMGGIQYNEQFF
CDR3 DNA: TGTGCCATCATGGGCGGAATACAATACAATGAGCAGTTCTTC

V gene: TRBV5-1
J gene: TRBJ1-1
D gene: .
clone size: many
CDR3 protein: CASRAELSMNTEAFF
CDR3 DNA: TGCGCCAGCAGGGCGGAGCTATCTATGAACACTGAAGCTTTCTTT

V gene: TRBV24-1
J gene: TRBJ2-5
D gene: .
clone size: .
CDR3 protein: CATSDRREYQETQYF
CDR3 DNA: TGTGCCACCAGTGATCGCAGGGAATACCAAGAGACCCAGTACTTC

V gene: TRBV6-5
J gene: TRBJ2-5
D gene: .
clone size: few
CDR3 protein: CASSLGQPEETQYF
CDR3 DNA: TGTGCCAGCAGCCTGGGGCAGCCCGAAGAGACCCAGTACTTC

V gene: TRBV7-2
J gene: TRBJ1-2
D gene: .
clone size: .
CDR3 protein: CASSVDRFYTF
CDR3 DNA: TGTGCCAGCAGCGTCGACAGGTTCTACACCTTC

V gene: TRBV3-1
J gene: TRBJ2-1
D gene: .
clone size: .
CDR3 protein: CASSRRQRSGNEQFF
CDR3 DNA: TGTGCCAGCAGCCGCCGACAGAGGTCGGGCAATGAGCAGTTCTTC

V gene: TRBV20-1
J gene: TRBJ1-1
D gene: TRBD1
clone size: .
CDR3 protein: CSATTGIRAFF
CDR3 DNA: TGCAGTGCTACGACAGGGATCCGGGCTTTCTTT

V gene: TRBV10-3
J gene: TRBJ2-5
D gene: .
clone size: many
CDR3 protein: CAISDRGETQYF
CDR3 DNA: TGTGCCATCAGTGACAGGGGAGAGACCCAGTACTTC

V gene: TRBV7-6
J gene: TRBJ2-1
D gene: TRBD2
clone size: few
CDR3 protein: CASSLDASGGGEQFF
CDR3 DNA: TGTGCCAGCAGCTTAGATGCTAGCGGGGGAGGTGAGCAGTTCTTC

V gene: TRBV7-6
J gene: TRBJ1-5
D gene: .
clone size: many
CDR3 protein: CASSPYTGSNQPQHF
CDR3 DNA: TGTGCCAGCAGCCCTTACACGGGGTCTAATCAGCCCCAGCATTTT

V gene: TRBV7-2
J gene: TRBJ2-2
D gene: .
clone size: few
CDR3 protein: CASSLGLFTGELFF
CDR3 DNA: TGTGCCAGCAGCTTAGGATTGTTCACCGGGGAGCTGTTTTTT

V gene: TRBV27
J gene: TRBJ1-4
D gene: .
clone size: .
CDR3 protein: CASTHLGPKEKLFF
CDR3 DNA: TGTGCCAGCACCCACTTGGGGCCAAAGGAAAAACTGTTTTTT

V gene: TRBV7-9
J gene: TRBJ2-1
D gene: .
clone size: .
CDR3 protein: CASSAKGGADNEQFF
CDR3 DNA: TGTGCCAGCAGCGCGAAGGGGGGCGCGGACAATGAGCAGTTCTTC

V gene: TRBV20-1
J gene: TRBJ2-3
D gene: TRBD2
clone size: .
CDR3 protein: CSADHSSGPDTQYF
CDR3 DNA: TGCAGTGCCGATCATTCTAGCGGGCCAGATACGCAGTATTTT

V gene: TRBV7-9
J gene: TRBJ1-1
D gene: .
clone size: .
CDR3 protein: CASSVGDTEAFF
CDR3 DNA: TGTGCCAGCAGCGTAGGGGACACTGAAGCTTTCTTT

V gene: TRBV11-2
J gene: TRBJ2-1
D gene: TRBD1
clone size: .
CDR3 protein: CASRPGGLGESYNEQFF
CDR3 DNA: TGTGCCAGCAGACCAGGGGGTTTGGGGGAGTCCTACAATGAGCAGTTCTTC

V gene: TRBV12-3/TRBV12-4
J gene: TRBJ1-1
D gene: .
clone size: many
CDR3 protein: CASSPGGGMNTEAFF
CDR3 DNA: TGTGCCAGCAGCCCCGGTGGGGGAATGAACACTGAAGCTTTCTTT

V gene: TRBV7-2
J gene: TRBJ1-4
D gene: TRBD1
clone size: .
CDR3 protein: CASSLSSGTGFFSEKLFF
CDR3 DNA: TGTGCCAGCAGCCTCTCCTCCGGGACAGGGTTCTTTAGTGAAAAACTGTTTTTT

V gene: TRBV5-1
J gene: TRBJ2-5
D gene: .
clone size: .
CDR3 protein: CASSLYVGETQYF
CDR3 DNA: TGCGCCAGCAGCCTTTACGTGGGAGAGACCCAGTACTTC

V gene: TRBV12-3/TRBV12-4
J gene: TRBJ1-1
D gene: .
clone size: .
CDR3 protein: CASILRTFGTEAFF
CDR3 DNA: TGTGCCAGCATCCTGAGGACGTTCGGCACTGAAGCTTTCTTT

V gene: TRBV20-1
J gene: TRBJ2-5
D gene: .
clone size: .
CDR3 protein: CSATPNRVGLQETQYF
CDR3 DNA: TGCAGTGCTACTCCTAACCGGGTGGGGCTCCAAGAGACCCAGTACTTC

V gene: TRBV20-1
J gene: TRBJ1-5
D gene: .
clone size: .
CDR3 protein: CSARLRGALIRPQHF
CDR3 DNA: TGCAGTGCTAGACTCAGGGGCGCCCTTATTCGGCCCCAGCATTTT

V gene: TRBV28
J gene: TRBJ2-1
D gene: .
clone size: .
CDR3 protein: CASMLVGGYNEQFF
CDR3 DNA: TGTGCCAGCATGTTGGTTGGGGGCTACAATGAGCAGTTCTTC

V gene: TRBV6-5
J gene: TRBJ2-1
D gene: TRBD2
clone size: .
CDR3 protein: CASRSSGGAGEQFF
CDR3 DNA: TGTGCCAGCAGATCTAGCGGGGGGGCAGGGGAGCAGTTCTTC

V gene: TRBV5-1
J gene: TRBJ2-7
D gene: TRBD1
clone size: many
CDR3 protein: CASRRDRGPSWAYEQYF
CDR3 DNA: TGCGCCAGCAGGCGGGACAGGGGGCCGTCGTGGGCTTACGAGCAGTACTTC

V gene: TRBV10-2
J gene: TRBJ2-7
D gene: TRBD1
clone size: few
CDR3 protein: CASSWGQGAAYEQYF
CDR3 DNA: TGCGCCAGCAGTTGGGGACAGGGGGCGGCCTACGAGCAGTACTTC

V gene: TRBV6-5
J gene: TRBJ2-1
D gene: .
clone size: few
CDR3 protein: CASSFRAANEQFF
CDR3 DNA: TGTGCCAGCAGCTTCCGGGCCGCCAATGAGCAGTTCTTC

V gene: TRBV15
J gene: TRBJ1-1
D gene: .
clone size: few
CDR3 protein: CATSVSDTEAFF
CDR3 DNA: TGTGCCACCAGTGTGTCGGACACTGAAGCTTTCTTT

V gene: TRBV4-1
J gene: TRBJ2-7
D gene: .
clone size: .
CDR3 protein: CASSQDQWEQYF
CDR3 DNA: TGCGCCAGCAGCCAAGATCAATGGGAGCAGTACTTC

V gene: TRBV6-5
J gene: TRBJ1-1
D gene: .
clone size: few
CDR3 protein: CASSYSGGGGRTEAFF
CDR3 DNA: TGTGCCAGCAGTTACTCGGGGGGCGGGGGAAGGACTGAAGCTTTCTTT

V gene: TRBV11-2
J gene: TRBJ2-5
D gene: .
clone size: .
CDR3 protein: CASSLLYTPETQYF
CDR3 DNA: TGTGCCAGCAGCTTACTGTACACTCCCGAGACCCAGTACTTC

V gene: TRBV4-1
J gene: TRBJ2-7
D gene: .
clone size: .
CDR3 protein: CASSQGGPGHSYEQYF
CDR3 DNA: TGCGCCAGCAGCCAAGGGGGACCGGGACATAGCTACGAGCAGTACTTC

V gene: TRBV15
J gene: TRBJ2-2
D gene: .
clone size: few
CDR3 protein: CATSRLRNTGELFF
CDR3 DNA: TGTGCCACCAGTAGACTGCGAAACACCGGGGAGCTGTTTTTT

V gene: TRBV7-9
J gene: TRBJ1-1
D gene: .
clone size: few
CDR3 protein: CASSSPTGLEMNTEAFF
CDR3 DNA: TGTGCCAGCAGCTCACCCACAGGGTTGGAGATGAACACTGAAGCTTTCTTT